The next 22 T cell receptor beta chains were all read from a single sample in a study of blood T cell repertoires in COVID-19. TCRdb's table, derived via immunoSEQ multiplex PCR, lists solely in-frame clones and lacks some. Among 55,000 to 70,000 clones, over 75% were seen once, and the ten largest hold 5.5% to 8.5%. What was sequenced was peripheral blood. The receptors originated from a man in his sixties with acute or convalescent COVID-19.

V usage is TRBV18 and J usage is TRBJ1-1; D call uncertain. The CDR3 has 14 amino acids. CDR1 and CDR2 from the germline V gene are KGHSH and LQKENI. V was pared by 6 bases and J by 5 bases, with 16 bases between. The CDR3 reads CASSPERVVTEAFF. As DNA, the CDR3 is TGTGCCAGCTCCCCTGAGAGGGTAGTAACTGAAGCTTTCTTT.

The CDR3 reads CASSLDPLTNYGYTF. CDR3 coding DNA: TGTGCCAGCAGCTTAGATCCACTGACTAACTATGGCTACACCTTC. The J gene is TRBJ1-2, the V gene TRBV11-2, with D uncertain. CDR3 length: 15 amino acids. Germline V CDR1 and CDR2: SGHAT, FQNNGV. V lost 0 bases and J lost 0, with 8 bases in between.

For the CDR3, the DNA is TGTGCCTGGAGTGTGGGTCGGGGGGAAGACATTCAGTACTTC. Residues: CAWSVGRGEDIQYF. J is TRBJ2-4 and V is TRBV30; 7 bases map to TRBD2. This CDR3 contains 14 residues. Germline V gene lookup returns CDR1 GTSNPN and CDR2 SVGIG (reference sequence). Trimming cost V 0 bases and J 8 bases; bases outside gene matches: 7.

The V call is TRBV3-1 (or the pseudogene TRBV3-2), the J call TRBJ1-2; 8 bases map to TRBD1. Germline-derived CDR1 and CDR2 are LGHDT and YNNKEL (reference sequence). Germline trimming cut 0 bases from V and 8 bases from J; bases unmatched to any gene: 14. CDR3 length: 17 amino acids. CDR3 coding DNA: TGTGCCAGCAGCCAAGACCCCGGGACAGGAAGCCTTCGGGGCTACACCTTC. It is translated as CASSQDPGTGSLRGYTF.

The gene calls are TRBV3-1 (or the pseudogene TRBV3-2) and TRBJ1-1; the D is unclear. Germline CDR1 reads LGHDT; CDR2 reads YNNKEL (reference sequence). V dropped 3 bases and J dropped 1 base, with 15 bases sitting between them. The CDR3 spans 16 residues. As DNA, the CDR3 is TGTGCCAGCAGCCATTCCCGGGCGGGTCGGAACACTGAAGCTTTCTTT. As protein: CASSHSRAGRNTEAFF.

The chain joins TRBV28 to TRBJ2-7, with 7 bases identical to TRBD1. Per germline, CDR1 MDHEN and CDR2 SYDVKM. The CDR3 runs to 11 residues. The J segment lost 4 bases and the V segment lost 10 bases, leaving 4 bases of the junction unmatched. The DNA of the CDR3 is TGTGCCATACAGGGGCGTTACGAGCAGTACTTC. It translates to CAIQGRYEQYF. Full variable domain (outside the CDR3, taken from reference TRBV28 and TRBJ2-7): DVKVTQSSRYLVKRTGEKVFLECVQDMDHENMFWYRQDPGLGLRLIYFSYDVKMKEKGDIPEGYSVSREKKERFSLILESASTNQTSMYLCAIQGRYEQYFGPGTRLTVT.

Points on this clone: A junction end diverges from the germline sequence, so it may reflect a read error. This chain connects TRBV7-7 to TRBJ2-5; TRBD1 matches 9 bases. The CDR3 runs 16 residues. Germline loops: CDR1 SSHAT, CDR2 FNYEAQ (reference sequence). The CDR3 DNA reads TGTGCTAGCAGCTTAGCAGGATCGGGACAGGGAGCTATCCAGTACTTC. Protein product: CASSLAGSGQGAIQYF.

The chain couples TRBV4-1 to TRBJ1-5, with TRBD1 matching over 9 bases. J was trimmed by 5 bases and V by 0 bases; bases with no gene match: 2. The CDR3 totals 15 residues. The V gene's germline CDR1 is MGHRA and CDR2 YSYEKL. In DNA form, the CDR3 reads TGCGCCAGCAGCCAAGATGGACAGGGGTATCAGCCCCAGCATTTT. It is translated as CASSQDGQGYQPQHF.

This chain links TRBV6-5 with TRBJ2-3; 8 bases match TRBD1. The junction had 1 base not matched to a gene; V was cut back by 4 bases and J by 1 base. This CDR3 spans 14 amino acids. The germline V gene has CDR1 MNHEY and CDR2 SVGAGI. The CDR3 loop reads CASSLTGGTDTQYF. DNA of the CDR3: TGTGCCAGCAGTTTGACAGGGGGCACAGATACGCAGTATTTT.

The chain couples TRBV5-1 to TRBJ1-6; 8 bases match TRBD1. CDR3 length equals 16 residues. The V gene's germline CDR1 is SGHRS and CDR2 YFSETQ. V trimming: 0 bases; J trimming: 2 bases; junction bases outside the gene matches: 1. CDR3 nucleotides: TGCGCCAGCAGCTTGGCAGGGGGCGCCTATAATTCACCCCTCCACTTT. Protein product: CASSLAGGAYNSPLHF.

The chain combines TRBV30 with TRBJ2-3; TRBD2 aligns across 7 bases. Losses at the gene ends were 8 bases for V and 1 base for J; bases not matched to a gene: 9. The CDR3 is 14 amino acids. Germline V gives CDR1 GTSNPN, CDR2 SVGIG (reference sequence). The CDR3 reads CAGRGSQGTDTQYF. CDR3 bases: TGTGCCGGGCGGGGGTCCCAGGGCACAGATACGCAGTATTTT.

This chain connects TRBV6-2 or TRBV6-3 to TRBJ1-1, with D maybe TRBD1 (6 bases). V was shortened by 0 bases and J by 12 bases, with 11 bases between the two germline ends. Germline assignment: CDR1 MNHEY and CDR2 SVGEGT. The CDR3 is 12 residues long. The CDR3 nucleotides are TGTGCCAGCAGTTACTCTGGGGGCGTTACTTTCTTT. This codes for CASSYSGGVTFF.

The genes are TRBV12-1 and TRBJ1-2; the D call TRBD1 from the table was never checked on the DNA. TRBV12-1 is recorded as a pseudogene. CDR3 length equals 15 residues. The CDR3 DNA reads TGTGCCAGCCCCCAGTGGACGGGACAGGCTTATGGCTACACCTTC. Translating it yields CASPQWTGQAYGYTF.

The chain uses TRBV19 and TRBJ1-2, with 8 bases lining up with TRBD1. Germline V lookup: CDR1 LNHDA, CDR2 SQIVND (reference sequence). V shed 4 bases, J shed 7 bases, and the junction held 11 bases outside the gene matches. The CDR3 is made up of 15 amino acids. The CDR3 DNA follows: TGTGCCAGTAGTAAAAGCCCCGGACAGGGCGGTGGCTACACCTTC. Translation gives CASSKSPGQGGGYTF.

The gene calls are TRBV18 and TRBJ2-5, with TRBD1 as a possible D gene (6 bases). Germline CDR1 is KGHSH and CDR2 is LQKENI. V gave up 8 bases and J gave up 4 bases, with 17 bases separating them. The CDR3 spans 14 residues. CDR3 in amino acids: CASTSGQLGETQYF. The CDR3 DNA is TGTGCCAGCACTTCCGGACAGCTAGGAGAGACCCAGTACTTC.

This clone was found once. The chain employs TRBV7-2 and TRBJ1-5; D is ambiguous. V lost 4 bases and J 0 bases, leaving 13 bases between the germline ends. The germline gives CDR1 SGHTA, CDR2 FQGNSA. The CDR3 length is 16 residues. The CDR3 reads CASSSPGGYSNQPQHF. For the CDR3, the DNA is TGTGCCAGCAGCTCCCCGGGAGGCTATAGCAATCAGCCCCAGCATTTT.

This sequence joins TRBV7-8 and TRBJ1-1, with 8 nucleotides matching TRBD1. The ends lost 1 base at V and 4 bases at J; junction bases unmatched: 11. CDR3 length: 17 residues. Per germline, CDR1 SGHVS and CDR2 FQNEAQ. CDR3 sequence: CASSLGADRGLGTEAFF. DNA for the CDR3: TGTGCCAGCAGCTTAGGAGCCGACAGGGGACTGGGCACTGAAGCTTTCTTT.

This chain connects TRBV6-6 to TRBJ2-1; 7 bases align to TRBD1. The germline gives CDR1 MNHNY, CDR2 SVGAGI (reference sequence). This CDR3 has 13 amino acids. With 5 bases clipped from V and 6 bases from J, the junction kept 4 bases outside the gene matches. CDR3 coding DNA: TGTGCCAGCAGTCCGACAGGGTCCAATGAGCAGTTCTTC. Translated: CASSPTGSNEQFF.

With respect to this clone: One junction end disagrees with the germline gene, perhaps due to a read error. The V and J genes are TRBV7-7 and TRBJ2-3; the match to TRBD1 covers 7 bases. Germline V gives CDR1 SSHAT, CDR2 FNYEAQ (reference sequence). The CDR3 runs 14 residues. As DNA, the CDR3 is TGTGCTAGCAGCCAAGGGACAGCCACAGATACGCAGTATTTT. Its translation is CASSQGTATDTQYF.

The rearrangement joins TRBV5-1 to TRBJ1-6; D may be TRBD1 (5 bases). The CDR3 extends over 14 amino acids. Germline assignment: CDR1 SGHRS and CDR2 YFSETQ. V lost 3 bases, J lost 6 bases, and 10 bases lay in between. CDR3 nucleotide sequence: TGCGCCAGCAGCTCGACGGGGGTTAATTCACCCCTCCACTTT. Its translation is CASSSTGVNSPLHF.

The CDR3 region is CASSVTGGELGKLFF. Written as DNA, the CDR3 is TGTGCCAGCAGCGTAACAGGGGGGGAACTTGGAAAACTGTTTTTT. The chain carries TRBV7-2 and TRBJ1-4; 8 bases are shared with TRBD1. Germline CDR1 SGHTA, CDR2 FQGNSA. This CDR3 spans 15 amino acids. J gave up 10 bases and V 5 bases, and 12 bases lay outside the gene matches.

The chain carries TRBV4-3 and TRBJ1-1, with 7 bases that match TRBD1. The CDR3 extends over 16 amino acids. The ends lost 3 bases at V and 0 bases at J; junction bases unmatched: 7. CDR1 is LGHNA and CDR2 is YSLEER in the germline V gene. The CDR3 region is CASSHDWDSLNTEAFF. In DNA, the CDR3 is TGCGCCAGCAGCCATGATTGGGACAGCTTGAACACTGAAGCTTTCTTT.